This note documents a single T cell receptor (beta chain) sequence. This clonotype has only a few counts. What antigen it recognizes has not been identified. No much larger clonotype is one base removed from it; base qualities were not supplied. The sample's treatment or condition, from its label and the paper: allogeneic hematopoietic cell transplantation with graft depleted of TCRalphabeta T cells and CD19 B cells. The children who served as transplant recipients had been given grafts of TCRalphabeta/CD19-depleted allogeneic hematopoietic cells. These data belong to a study of T-cell reconstitution after alpha-beta-depleted transplantation in children listed by TCRdb under 2016. Regarding the research as a whole: The study quantitatively tracked T-cell immune reconstitution after TCRalphabeta/CD19-depleted allogeneic hematopoietic cell transplantation in children using TCR repertoire profiling. Broad study findings and their caveats: Hyperexpanded clone frequencies declined over subsequent months; after one year, T-cell counts and TCRbeta diversity were mostly attributed to newly produced T cells. In some patients, high TCRbeta diversity at day 60 was attributed to recipient T cells and intrathymic progenitors that had survived conditioning. About two months after transplant, the apparently early recovery of alphabetaT-cell counts reportedly depended on just several hundred clones that had expanded rapidly and came from non-depleted graft cells.

Library construction relied on PCR. Data came from an Illumina HiSeq 2500. TCR libraries were prepared with molecular barcoding, using unique molecular identifiers to normalize TCRbeta repertoire quantification. TCRdb redid the processing of the public reads, applying fastp at Q25 and MiXCR, and retained in-frame beta chains. Entries that share a CDR3 protein sequence are merged under the most common genes and DNA. This sample has some 600,000 distinct CDR3 sequences in its table, and 10% to 15% of those were observed once. The ten largest make up about 2.2% of the sample. From cysteine to phenylalanine, the CDR3 is 17 amino acids long. Here the CDR3 DNA is all that survives: 51 bases in frame from base 1. The junction carries 20 bases between V and J, which are trimmed by 1 base and 10 bases respectively. Looking up the germline V gene yields CDR1 MDHEN and CDR2 SYDVKM.

The specimen was PBMCs, mostly from graft donor cells, collected 360 days after TCRalphabeta/CD19-depleted stem cell transplant. Rearrangement joined TRBV28 to TRBJ1-6; the D gene is not confidently resolved. The receptor comes from a male patient younger than 18 who had a stem cell transplant for acute myeloid leukemia, so the T cells may come from the graft donor. At the DNA level, the sequence is TGTGCCAGCAGTTTATTTTCGGGCCGTCGTTCGAAATCACCCCTCCACTTT. This sequence encodes CASSLFSGRRSKSPLHF.